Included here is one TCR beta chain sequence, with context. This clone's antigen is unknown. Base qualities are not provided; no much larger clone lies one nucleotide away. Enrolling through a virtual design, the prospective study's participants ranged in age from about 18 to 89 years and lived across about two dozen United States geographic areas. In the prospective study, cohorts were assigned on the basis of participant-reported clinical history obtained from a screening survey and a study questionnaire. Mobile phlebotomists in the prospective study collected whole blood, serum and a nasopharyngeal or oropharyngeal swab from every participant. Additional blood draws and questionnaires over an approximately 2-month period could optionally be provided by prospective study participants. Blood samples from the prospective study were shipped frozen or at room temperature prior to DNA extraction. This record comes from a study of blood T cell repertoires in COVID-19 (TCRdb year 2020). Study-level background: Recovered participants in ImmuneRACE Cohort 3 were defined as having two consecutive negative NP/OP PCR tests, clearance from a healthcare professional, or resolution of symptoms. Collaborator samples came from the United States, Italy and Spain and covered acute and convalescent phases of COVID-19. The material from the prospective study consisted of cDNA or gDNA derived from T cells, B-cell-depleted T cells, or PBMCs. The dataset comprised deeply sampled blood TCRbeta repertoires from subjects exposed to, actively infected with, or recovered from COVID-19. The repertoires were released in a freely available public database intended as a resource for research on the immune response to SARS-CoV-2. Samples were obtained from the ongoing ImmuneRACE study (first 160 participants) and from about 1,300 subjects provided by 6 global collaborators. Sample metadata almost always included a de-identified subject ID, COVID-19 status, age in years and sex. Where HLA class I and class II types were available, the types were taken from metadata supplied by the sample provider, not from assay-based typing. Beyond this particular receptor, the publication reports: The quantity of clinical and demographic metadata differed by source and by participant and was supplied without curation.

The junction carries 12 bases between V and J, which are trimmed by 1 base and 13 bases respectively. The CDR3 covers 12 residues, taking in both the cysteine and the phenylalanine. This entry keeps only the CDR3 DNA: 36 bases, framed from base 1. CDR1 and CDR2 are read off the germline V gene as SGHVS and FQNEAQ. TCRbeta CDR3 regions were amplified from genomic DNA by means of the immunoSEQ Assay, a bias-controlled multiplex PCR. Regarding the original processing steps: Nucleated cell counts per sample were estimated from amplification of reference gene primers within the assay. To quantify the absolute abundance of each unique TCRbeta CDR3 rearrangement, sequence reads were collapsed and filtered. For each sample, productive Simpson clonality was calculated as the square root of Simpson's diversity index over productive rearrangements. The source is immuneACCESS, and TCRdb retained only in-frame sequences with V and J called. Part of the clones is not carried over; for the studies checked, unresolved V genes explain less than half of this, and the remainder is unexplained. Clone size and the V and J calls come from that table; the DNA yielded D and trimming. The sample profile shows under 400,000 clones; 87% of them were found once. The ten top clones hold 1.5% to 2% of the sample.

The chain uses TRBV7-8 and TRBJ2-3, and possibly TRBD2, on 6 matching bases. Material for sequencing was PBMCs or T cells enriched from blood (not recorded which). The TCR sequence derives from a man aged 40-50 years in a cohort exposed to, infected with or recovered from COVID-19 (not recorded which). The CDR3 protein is CASSLENGGKYF. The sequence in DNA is TGTGCCAGCAGCTTAGAAAACGGAGGGAAGTATTTT.